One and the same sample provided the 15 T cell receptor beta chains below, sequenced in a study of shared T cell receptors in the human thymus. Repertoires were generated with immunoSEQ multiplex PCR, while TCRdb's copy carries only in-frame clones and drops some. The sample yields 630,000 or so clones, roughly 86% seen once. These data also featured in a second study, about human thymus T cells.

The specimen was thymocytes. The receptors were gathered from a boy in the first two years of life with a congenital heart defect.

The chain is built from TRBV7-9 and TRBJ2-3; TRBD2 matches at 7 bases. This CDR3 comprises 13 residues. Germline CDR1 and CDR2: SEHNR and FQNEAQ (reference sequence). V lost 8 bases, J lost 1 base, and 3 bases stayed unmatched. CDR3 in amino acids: CASLAGGTDTQYF. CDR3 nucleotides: TGTGCCAGCCTTGCGGGAGGCACAGATACGCAGTATTTT.

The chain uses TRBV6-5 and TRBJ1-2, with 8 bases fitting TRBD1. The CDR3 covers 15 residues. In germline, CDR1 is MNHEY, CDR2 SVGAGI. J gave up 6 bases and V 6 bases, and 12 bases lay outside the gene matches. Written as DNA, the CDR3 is TGTGCCAGCAGATATGGACAGGGCCCCTTAAATGGCTACACCTTC. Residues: CASRYGQGPLNGYTF.

CDR3 region: CASSTQDRGPISSNQPQHF. The CDR3 DNA is TGTGCCAGCAGTACTCAGGACAGGGGGCCCATTTCAAGCAATCAGCCCCAGCATTTT. The chain employs TRBV28 and TRBJ1-5; TRBD1 aligns across 11 bases. Germline V gene sequence: CDR1 MDHEN, CDR2 SYDVKM. This CDR3 is 19 amino acids long. V trimming: 5 bases; J trimming: 1 base; junction bases outside the gene matches: 13.

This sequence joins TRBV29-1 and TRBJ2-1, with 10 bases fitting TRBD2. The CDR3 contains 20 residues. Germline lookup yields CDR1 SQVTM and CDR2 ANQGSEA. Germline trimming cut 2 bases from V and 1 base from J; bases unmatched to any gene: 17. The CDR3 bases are TGCAGCGTTGAATCCACGGCGGGGGTAGCGGGGGGTGATTCCTACAATGAGCAGTTCTTC. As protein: CSVESTAGVAGGDSYNEQFF.

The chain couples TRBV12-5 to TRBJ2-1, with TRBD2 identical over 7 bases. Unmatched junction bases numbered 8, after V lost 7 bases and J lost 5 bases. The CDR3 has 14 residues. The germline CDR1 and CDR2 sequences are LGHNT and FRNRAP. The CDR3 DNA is TGTGCTAGTGTTGCTAGCGGATCGGACAATGAGCAGTTCTTC. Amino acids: CASVASGSDNEQFF.

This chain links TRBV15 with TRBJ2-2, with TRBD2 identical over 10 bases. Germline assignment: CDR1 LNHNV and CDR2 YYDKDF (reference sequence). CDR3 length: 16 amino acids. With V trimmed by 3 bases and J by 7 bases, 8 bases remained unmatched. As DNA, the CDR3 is TGTGCCACCAGCAGCCAGAAGACTAGCGGGTTCGGGGAGCTGTTTTTT. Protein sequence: CATSSQKTSGFGELFF.

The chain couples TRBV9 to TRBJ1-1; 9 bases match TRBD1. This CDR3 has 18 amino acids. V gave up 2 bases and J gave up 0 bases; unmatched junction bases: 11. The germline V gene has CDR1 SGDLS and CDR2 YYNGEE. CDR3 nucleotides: TGTGCCAGCAGCGTTTCGTGGACAGGGGATCACCTGAACACTGAAGCTTTCTTT. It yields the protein CASSVSWTGDHLNTEAFF.

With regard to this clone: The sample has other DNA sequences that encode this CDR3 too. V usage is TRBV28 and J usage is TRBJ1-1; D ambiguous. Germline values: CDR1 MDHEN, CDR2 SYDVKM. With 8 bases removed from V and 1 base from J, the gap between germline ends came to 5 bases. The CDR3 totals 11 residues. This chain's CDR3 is CASSQNTEAFF. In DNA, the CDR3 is TGTGCCAGCTCCCAGAACACTGAAGCTTTCTTT.

CDR3 bases: TGTGCCAGTAGTATAGACAGTCCCCCATCCTACGAGCAGTACTTC. It is translated as CASSIDSPPSYEQYF. The chain recombines TRBV19 with TRBJ2-7; no definite D call. This CDR3 comprises 15 residues. CDR1 is LNHDA, CDR2 SQIVND, per germline (reference sequence). V dropped 0 bases and J dropped 1 base, with 10 bases sitting between them. The full variable domain, with the rest looked up from reference TRBV19 and TRBJ2-7, is DGGITQSPKYLFRKEGQNVTLSCEQNLNHDAMYWYRQDPGQGLRLIYYSQIVNDFQKGDIAEGYSVSREKKESFPLTVTSAQKNPTAFYLCASSIDSPPSYEQYFGPGTRLTVT.

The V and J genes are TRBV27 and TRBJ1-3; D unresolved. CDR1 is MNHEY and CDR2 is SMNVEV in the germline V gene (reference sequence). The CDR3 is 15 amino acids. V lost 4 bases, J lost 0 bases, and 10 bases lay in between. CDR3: CASSSEGSSGNTIYF. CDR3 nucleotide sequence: TGTGCCAGCAGTTCGGAGGGTTCCTCTGGAAACACCATATATTTT.

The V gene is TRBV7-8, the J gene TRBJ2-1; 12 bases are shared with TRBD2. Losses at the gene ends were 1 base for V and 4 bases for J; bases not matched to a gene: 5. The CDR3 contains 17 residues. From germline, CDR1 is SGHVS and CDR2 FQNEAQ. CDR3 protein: CASSLEASGRAYNEQFF. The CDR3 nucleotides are TGTGCCAGCAGCTTAGAAGCTAGCGGGAGGGCTTACAATGAGCAGTTCTTC.

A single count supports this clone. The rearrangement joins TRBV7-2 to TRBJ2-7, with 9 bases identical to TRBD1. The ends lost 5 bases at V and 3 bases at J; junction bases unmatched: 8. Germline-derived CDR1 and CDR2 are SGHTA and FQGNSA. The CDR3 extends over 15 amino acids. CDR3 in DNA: TGTGCCAGCAGCCCAGACCCGACAGGGGGCTACGAGCAGTACTTC. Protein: CASSPDPTGGYEQYF.

Here the CDR3 reads CASSLLRVYSNQPQHF. Written as DNA, the CDR3 is TGTGCCAGCAGTTTACTACGGGTATATAGCAATCAGCCCCAGCATTTT. The gene calls are TRBV28 and TRBJ1-5; D is unclear. The germline V and J ends were trimmed by 2 bases and 0 bases, with 11 bases remaining between them. The CDR3 loop spans 16 amino acids. The V gene's germline CDR1 is MDHEN and CDR2 SYDVKM.

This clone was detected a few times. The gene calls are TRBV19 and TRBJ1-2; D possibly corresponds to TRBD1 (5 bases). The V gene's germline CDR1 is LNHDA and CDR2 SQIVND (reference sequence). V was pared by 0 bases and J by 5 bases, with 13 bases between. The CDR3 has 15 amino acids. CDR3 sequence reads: CASSIERGIGYGYTF. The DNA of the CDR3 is TGTGCCAGTAGTATAGAAAGGGGTATCGGGTATGGCTACACCTTC.

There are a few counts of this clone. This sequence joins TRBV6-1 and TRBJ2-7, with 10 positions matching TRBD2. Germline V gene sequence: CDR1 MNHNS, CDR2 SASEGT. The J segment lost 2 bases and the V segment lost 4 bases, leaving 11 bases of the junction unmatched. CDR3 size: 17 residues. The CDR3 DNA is TGTGCCAGCAGTGTCCTTAGCGGGAGGATCCCTCCCTACGAGCAGTACTTC. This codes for CASSVLSGRIPPYEQYF.